A selection of T cell receptor beta chains follows, all from one sample in a study of T-cell memory formation after mild COVID-19. MiXCR, run by TCRdb on the 5' RACE reads, gives a single entry per CDR3 protein. The sample records about 560,000 distinct CDR3 sequences, roughly 22% being singletons. The specimen sequenced was PBMCs or a T cell subset sorted from them (not recorded which). The receptors were sampled from an adult woman who had mild COVID-19 (a few samples of this study predate the infection). Cell type and time point are not known. The CDR3 runs from the conserved cysteine through the conserved F or W. The D gene is left open where the match is weak. Only part of the rows carry a size: once, few, many, or a class if the clone is expanded.

v_call: TRBV24-1; j_call: TRBJ2-3; d_call: -; clone_size: few; cdr3_nt: TGTGCCACCAGTGACTCAGGGGTGGCTAGCACAGATACGCAGTATTTT; cdr3_aa: CATSDSGVASTDTQYF
v_call: TRBV7-9; j_call: TRBJ2-3; d_call: -; clone_size: few; cdr3_nt: TGTGCCAGCAGCTTCCCTCTCAGCCATACGCAGTATTTT; cdr3_aa: CASSFPLSHTQYF
v_call: TRBV7-9; j_call: TRBJ1-1; d_call: -; clone_size: -; cdr3_nt: TGTGCCAGCAGCTCGCAGACAGCGGCGGACACTGAAGCTTTCTTT; cdr3_aa: CASSSQTAADTEAFF
v_call: TRBV4-3; j_call: TRBJ2-1; d_call: TRBD2; clone_size: few; cdr3_nt: TGCGCCAGCAGCCCTGGGAGGGGTTATGAGCAGTTCTTC; cdr3_aa: CASSPGRGYEQFF
v_call: TRBV11-1; j_call: TRBJ2-1; d_call: -; clone_size: -; cdr3_nt: TGTGCCAGCAGCTTAGTAACGGGAACCTACAATGAGCAGTTCTTC; cdr3_aa: CASSLVTGTYNEQFF
v_call: TRBV7-6; j_call: TRBJ2-7; d_call: -; clone_size: few; cdr3_nt: TGTGCCAGCAGCAGCGGGACAGCCCGAGGCGAGCAGTACTTC; cdr3_aa: CASSSGTARGEQYF
v_call: TRBV5-1; j_call: TRBJ1-1; d_call: TRBD1; clone_size: few; cdr3_nt: TGCGCCAGCAGAGGGCAGGACAGGGGCCCAAACACTGAAGCTTTCTTT; cdr3_aa: CASRGQDRGPNTEAFF
v_call: TRBV4-1; j_call: TRBJ1-5; d_call: -; clone_size: -; cdr3_nt: TGCGCCAGCAGCCTGGGGGATTATCAGCCCCAGCATTTT; cdr3_aa: CASSLGDYQPQHF
v_call: TRBV5-6; j_call: TRBJ1-2; d_call: TRBD1; clone_size: -; cdr3_nt: TGTGCCAGCAGCCTACAGGGGGCCTACTATGGCTACACCTTC; cdr3_aa: CASSLQGAYYGYTF
v_call: TRBV7-9; j_call: TRBJ2-6; d_call: -; clone_size: -; cdr3_nt: TGTGCCAGCGGCACTTACGACAGGATCCTGCACTCTGGGGCCAACGTCCTGACTTTC; cdr3_aa: CASGTYDRILHSGANVLTF
v_call: TRBV7-2; j_call: TRBJ1-2; d_call: -; clone_size: -; cdr3_nt: TGTGCCAGCTTGTCGACAGCCTATGGCTACACCTTC; cdr3_aa: CASLSTAYGYTF
v_call: TRBV7-2; j_call: TRBJ1-3; d_call: -; clone_size: few; cdr3_nt: TGTGCCAGCAGCTTAGCGCGGCCCGGAAACACCATATATTTT; cdr3_aa: CASSLARPGNTIYF
v_call: TRBV5-1; j_call: TRBJ2-3; d_call: -; clone_size: -; cdr3_nt: TGCGCCAGTCACGGGCCTAATGGGGGAGATACGCAGTATTTT; cdr3_aa: CASHGPNGGDTQYF
v_call: TRBV7-9; j_call: TRBJ2-7; d_call: -; clone_size: -; cdr3_nt: TGTGCCAGCAGCCCGGCTAGATTCGAGCAGTACTTC; cdr3_aa: CASSPARFEQYF
v_call: TRBV11-2; j_call: TRBJ2-1; d_call: TRBD2; clone_size: few; cdr3_nt: TGTGCCAGCAGCTTTACGGGAGGGCCGAATGAGCAGTTCTTC; cdr3_aa: CASSFTGGPNEQFF
v_call: TRBV18; j_call: TRBJ2-2; d_call: -; clone_size: few; cdr3_nt: TGTGCCAGCTCACCACCGGCGGGGTTCGCTCGGAACACCGGGGAGCTGTTTTTT; cdr3_aa: CASSPPAGFARNTGELFF
v_call: TRBV20-1; j_call: TRBJ1-2; d_call: -; clone_size: -; cdr3_nt: TGCAGTGCTAGAGATTTTCTCCCGGAAAACTATGGCTACACCTTC; cdr3_aa: CSARDFLPENYGYTF
v_call: TRBV12-3/TRBV12-4; j_call: TRBJ1-2; d_call: -; clone_size: few; cdr3_nt: TGTGCCAGCAGCTTCACAGGGTTGGGCTACACCTTC; cdr3_aa: CASSFTGLGYTF
v_call: TRBV23-1; j_call: TRBJ1-5; d_call: -; clone_size: -; cdr3_nt: TGCGCCAGCAGTCAATCTAACACCCCGCGGCCCCAGCATTTT; cdr3_aa: CASSQSNTPRPQHF
v_call: TRBV12-3/TRBV12-4; j_call: TRBJ2-7; d_call: TRBD2; clone_size: few; cdr3_nt: TGTGCCAGCAGTTTAGGAGCGGGAGCTCAGGAGCAGTACTTC; cdr3_aa: CASSLGAGAQEQYF
v_call: TRBV11-2; j_call: TRBJ2-1; d_call: TRBD2; clone_size: few; cdr3_nt: TGTGCCAGCAGCTTAAGGGGAGCTAGCGGGGTGGGTGAGCAGTTCTTC; cdr3_aa: CASSLRGASGVGEQFF
v_call: TRBV12-3/TRBV12-4; j_call: TRBJ1-2; d_call: -; clone_size: -; cdr3_nt: TGTGCCAGCAGCACAGGGATCGGTAACTATGGCTACACCTTC; cdr3_aa: CASSTGIGNYGYTF
v_call: TRBV27; j_call: TRBJ2-1; d_call: -; clone_size: -; cdr3_nt: TGCGCCAGCAGCTTGAGGTGGGGCAATGAGCAGTTCTTC; cdr3_aa: CASSLRWGNEQFF
v_call: TRBV24-1; j_call: TRBJ2-5; d_call: -; clone_size: many; cdr3_nt: TGTGCCACCGGAGGGACAGAAAAAGAGACCCAGTACTTC; cdr3_aa: CATGGTEKETQYF
v_call: TRBV12-3/TRBV12-4; j_call: TRBJ1-2; d_call: -; clone_size: -; cdr3_nt: TGTGCCAGCAGCCTTAACGGGAAAGCAGGGCAAGGCTACACCTTC; cdr3_aa: CASSLNGKAGQGYTF
v_call: TRBV6-5; j_call: TRBJ1-1; d_call: -; clone_size: -; cdr3_nt: TGTGCCAGCAGTTACTCGGTCTGGGGCCCGAACACTGAAGCTTTCTTT; cdr3_aa: CASSYSVWGPNTEAFF
v_call: TRBV6-2/TRBV6-3; j_call: TRBJ2-1; d_call: TRBD2; clone_size: -; cdr3_nt: TGTGCCAGCAGAACAAGCGGGAGGGGAAATGAGCAGTTCTTC; cdr3_aa: CASRTSGRGNEQFF
v_call: TRBV7-2; j_call: TRBJ2-5; d_call: TRBD2; clone_size: -; cdr3_nt: TGTGCCAGCAGCTCCCCGCGACTAGCGGGAGGGCCGGTCCCAGAGACCCAGTACTTC; cdr3_aa: CASSSPRLAGGPVPETQYF
v_call: TRBV6-1; j_call: TRBJ2-1; d_call: -; clone_size: -; cdr3_nt: TGTGCCAGCAGTGAAGAGAACGGGGTCCACAATGAGCAGTTCTTC; cdr3_aa: CASSEENGVHNEQFF
v_call: TRBV2; j_call: TRBJ2-3; d_call: TRBD1; clone_size: -; cdr3_nt: TGTGCCAGCAGTGAAGACAGGGGGGCCCGCACAGATACGCAGTATTTT; cdr3_aa: CASSEDRGARTDTQYF
v_call: TRBV5-5; j_call: TRBJ1-4; d_call: -; clone_size: -; cdr3_nt: TGTGCCAGCAGTACACGACCCCCCGGCGATAATGAAAAACTGTTTTTT; cdr3_aa: CASSTRPPGDNEKLFF
v_call: TRBV5-1; j_call: TRBJ2-2; d_call: -; clone_size: few; cdr3_nt: TGCGCCAGCAGAAATGGCAGGGGCACCGGGGAGCTGTTTTTT; cdr3_aa: CASRNGRGTGELFF
v_call: TRBV6-1; j_call: TRBJ2-7; d_call: -; clone_size: -; cdr3_nt: TGTGCCAGCAGTGAAGCTGTTGACAGCCTTTTCTACGAGCAGTACTTC; cdr3_aa: CASSEAVDSLFYEQYF
v_call: TRBV6-5; j_call: TRBJ2-1; d_call: TRBD2; clone_size: -; cdr3_nt: TGTGCCAGCAGTTCAACTCGGATATATAGCGGGAATGAGCAGTTCTTC; cdr3_aa: CASSSTRIYSGNEQFF
v_call: TRBV12-3/TRBV12-4; j_call: TRBJ2-4; d_call: -; clone_size: few; cdr3_nt: TGTGCCAGCAGTCCCACCCAGGGTGGAAACATTCAGTACTTC; cdr3_aa: CASSPTQGGNIQYF
v_call: TRBV4-1; j_call: TRBJ1-2; d_call: -; clone_size: -; cdr3_nt: TGCGCCAGCAGCCAAGAGGGCCGTACTGGCTACACCTTC; cdr3_aa: CASSQEGRTGYTF
v_call: TRBV15; j_call: TRBJ2-7; d_call: -; clone_size: -; cdr3_nt: TGTGCCACCAGCCCTCTGGGGGCCTACGAGCAGTACTTC; cdr3_aa: CATSPLGAYEQYF
v_call: TRBV4-1; j_call: TRBJ1-1; d_call: -; clone_size: few; cdr3_nt: TGCGCCAGCAGCCAAAATAACGGGGTGGATACTGAAGCTTTCTTT; cdr3_aa: CASSQNNGVDTEAFF
v_call: TRBV9; j_call: TRBJ2-3; d_call: TRBD2; clone_size: -; cdr3_nt: TGTGCCAGCAGCGTATTCCCGCGGGGGTATAGCACAGATACGCAGTATTTT; cdr3_aa: CASSVFPRGYSTDTQYF
v_call: TRBV5-1; j_call: TRBJ2-4; d_call: -; clone_size: many; cdr3_nt: TGCGCCAGCAGCCCGGGGAGGACAGAAGCCAAAAACATTCAGTACTTC; cdr3_aa: CASSPGRTEAKNIQYF
v_call: TRBV7-8; j_call: TRBJ2-1; d_call: TRBD2; clone_size: -; cdr3_nt: TGTGCCAGCAGAAAGGGACTAGCGGGGGAATCATCCTACAATGAGCAGTTCTTC; cdr3_aa: CASRKGLAGESSYNEQFF
v_call: TRBV4-2; j_call: TRBJ2-1; d_call: TRBD2; clone_size: few; cdr3_nt: TGTGCCAGCAGCCAAGTACTAGCGGGGGGCCCGGAGGAATATGAGCAGTTCTTC; cdr3_aa: CASSQVLAGGPEEYEQFF
v_call: TRBV20-1; j_call: TRBJ2-7; d_call: -; clone_size: few; cdr3_nt: TGCAGTGCTGTCCCACGGCGGAACTACGAGCAGTACTTC; cdr3_aa: CSAVPRRNYEQYF
v_call: TRBV18; j_call: TRBJ2-7; d_call: -; clone_size: few; cdr3_nt: TGTGCCAGCTCACCACCGGGGATCACAGACAGCTCCTACGAGCAGTACTTC; cdr3_aa: CASSPPGITDSSYEQYF
v_call: TRBV12-3/TRBV12-4; j_call: TRBJ2-3; d_call: -; clone_size: few; cdr3_nt: TGTGCCAGCAGGGGACCCACAGATACGCAGTATTTT; cdr3_aa: CASRGPTDTQYF
v_call: TRBV7-3; j_call: TRBJ2-3; d_call: TRBD1; clone_size: -; cdr3_nt: TGTGCCAGCAGCACTAGGGGGCCCTCCGGTACGCAGTATTTT; cdr3_aa: CASSTRGPSGTQYF
v_call: TRBV20-1; j_call: TRBJ2-1; d_call: -; clone_size: -; cdr3_nt: TGCAGTATCCGGGACTTGGGTTCGGACTACAATGAGCAGTTCTTC; cdr3_aa: CSIRDLGSDYNEQFF
v_call: TRBV6-5; j_call: TRBJ1-1; d_call: -; clone_size: few; cdr3_nt: TGTGCCAGCAGTTACAAGAACACTGAAGCTTTCTTT; cdr3_aa: CASSYKNTEAFF
v_call: TRBV6-5; j_call: TRBJ2-7; d_call: TRBD2; clone_size: few; cdr3_nt: TGTGCCAGCAGCCCTATGCCGGCAGCGCGCGGGAGAAAACCCCCCTACGAGCAGTACTTC; cdr3_aa: CASSPMPAARGRKPPYEQYF
v_call: TRBV4-1; j_call: TRBJ2-7; d_call: TRBD1; clone_size: -; cdr3_nt: TGCGCCAGCAGCCAAGATTTGGTTGGGACAGGGCTCGACGAGCAGTACTTC; cdr3_aa: CASSQDLVGTGLDEQYF
v_call: TRBV5-1; j_call: TRBJ2-6; d_call: -; clone_size: few; cdr3_nt: TGCGCCAGCAGCTTGCCAGGGTCGGCTGGGGCCAACGTCCTGACTTTC; cdr3_aa: CASSLPGSAGANVLTF
v_call: TRBV7-3; j_call: TRBJ2-1; d_call: -; clone_size: -; cdr3_nt: TGTGCCAGCAGCTTAACAGAACCGGGACACTTAAACAATGAGCAGTTCTTC; cdr3_aa: CASSLTEPGHLNNEQFF
v_call: TRBV6-6; j_call: TRBJ2-5; d_call: -; clone_size: -; cdr3_nt: TGTGCCAGCAGCCAGGACAATGCGCGAGAGACCCAGTACTTC; cdr3_aa: CASSQDNARETQYF
v_call: TRBV11-2; j_call: TRBJ2-3; d_call: -; clone_size: -; cdr3_nt: TGTGCCAGCAGCGGAATGACCGCAAATACGCAGTATTTT; cdr3_aa: CASSGMTANTQYF
v_call: TRBV11-2; j_call: TRBJ2-7; d_call: TRBD2; clone_size: -; cdr3_nt: TGTGCCAGCAGCTTAGTGGGCGGGGGTGCGAACGAGCAGTACTTC; cdr3_aa: CASSLVGGGANEQYF
v_call: TRBV15; j_call: TRBJ1-5; d_call: TRBD1; clone_size: -; cdr3_nt: TGTGCCACCAGCACCACAGGGGATAGCAATCAGCCCCAGCATTTT; cdr3_aa: CATSTTGDSNQPQHF
v_call: TRBV29-1; j_call: TRBJ2-2; d_call: TRBD2; clone_size: -; cdr3_nt: TGCAGCGTTGGACGGGCTAGCGGGACGCTTACCCCCGGGGAGCTGTTTTTT; cdr3_aa: CSVGRASGTLTPGELFF
v_call: TRBV27; j_call: TRBJ2-4; d_call: -; clone_size: few; cdr3_nt: TGTGCCAGCAGTTTAGGGCGGGGAATGGGCAAAAACATTCAGTACTTC; cdr3_aa: CASSLGRGMGKNIQYF
v_call: TRBV11-2; j_call: TRBJ1-2; d_call: -; clone_size: -; cdr3_nt: TGTGCCAGCAGCATATCCCGGGACAACTATGGCTACACCTTC; cdr3_aa: CASSISRDNYGYTF
v_call: TRBV29-1; j_call: TRBJ2-1; d_call: -; clone_size: few; cdr3_nt: TGCAGCGTTAGGAGGACCTCTAATGAGCAGTTCTTC; cdr3_aa: CSVRRTSNEQFF